This T cell receptor beta chain was documented in a study of tumor-infiltrating lymphocytes in primary liver carcinoma. This CDR3 is 16 amino acids long. With 1 base removed from V and 5 bases from J, the gap between germline ends came to 15 bases. Germline V lookup: CDR1 MNHNS, CDR2 SASEGT. The researchers produced TCR beta cDNA from 500 ng total RNA with a constant-region primer. Three rounds of nested multiplex PCR with slightly modified ARM-PCR produced TCR beta libraries. Forward primers for TRBV1-TRBV30 and a C-beta reverse primer served the first two PCR rounds, at around 9 cycles each. TCRdb itself ran the multiplex PCR reads through MiXCR, one entry per CDR3 protein. The data show 330,000 or so distinct CDR3 sequences, less than 75% seen once. This clonotype has a handful of counts. Its matching antigen is unknown. Whole-study findings and limits: The samples were not sorted (they were bulk), so CD4+ and CD8+ repertoires were not compared.

RNA was extracted from whole blood without cell sorting, alongside germline DNA. Sequencing used peripheral blood. The chain employs TRBV6-1 and TRBJ2-1; perhaps TRBD2 as D (6 bases). The sequence came from a man in his forties with primary liver carcinoma and hepatitis B virus infection. The CDR3: CASSEGVGRGDNEQFF. The CDR3 DNA reads as TGTGCCAGCAGTGAAGGGGTGGGGCGGGGAGACAATGAGCAGTTCTTC.